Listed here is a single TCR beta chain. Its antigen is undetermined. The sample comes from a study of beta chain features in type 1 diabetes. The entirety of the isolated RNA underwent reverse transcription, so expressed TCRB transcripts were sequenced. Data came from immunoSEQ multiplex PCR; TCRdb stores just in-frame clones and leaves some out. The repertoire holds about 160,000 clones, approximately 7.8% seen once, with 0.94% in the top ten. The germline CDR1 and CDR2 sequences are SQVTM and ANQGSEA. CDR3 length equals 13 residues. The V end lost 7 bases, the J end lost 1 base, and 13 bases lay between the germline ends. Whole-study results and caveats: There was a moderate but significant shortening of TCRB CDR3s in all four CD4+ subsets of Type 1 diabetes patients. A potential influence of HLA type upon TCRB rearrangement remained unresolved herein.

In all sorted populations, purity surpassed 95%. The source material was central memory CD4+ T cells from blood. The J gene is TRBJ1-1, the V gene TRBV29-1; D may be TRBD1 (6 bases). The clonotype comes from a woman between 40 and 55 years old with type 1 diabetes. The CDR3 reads CSGTQGSNTEAFF. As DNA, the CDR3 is TGCAGCGGGACACAGGGTTCGAACACTGAAGCTTTCTTT. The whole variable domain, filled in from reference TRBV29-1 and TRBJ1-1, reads SAVISQKPSRDICQRGTSLTIQCQVDSQVTMMFWYRQQPGQSLTLIATANQGSEATYESGFVIDKFPISRPNLTFSTLTVSNMSPEDSSIYLCSGTQGSNTEAFFGQGTRLTVV.